This T cell receptor (beta chain) was observed in a study of regulatory T cells in long-lasting Graves disease. Regarding time point: newly diagnosed GD, antithyroid drugs for less than 3 months. Generation of the TCR library employed RNA extracted from PBMCs. Construction of the TCR beta libraries employed iRepertoire HTBI primers in conjunction with Arm-PCR of CDR3 regions. TCRdb reprocessed the multiplex PCR reads with MiXCR, giving one entry per CDR3 protein. Found here are 350,000 to 450,000 distinct CDR3 sequences, roughly 12% of them singletons; the top ten hold approximately 17%. This clonotype was recorded at least ten times. The CDR3 runs 15 residues. V lost 0 bases and J lost 6; bases outside the gene matches: 2. Germline V gene sequence: CDR1 SGHRS, CDR2 YFSETQ. The sample was also linked to a second study, of T cells in Graves' hyperthyroidism and ophthalmopathy.

This specimen was peripheral blood mononuclear cells (PBMCs), taken at new diagnosis, from a patient treated with antithyroid drugs. This chain links TRBV5-1 with TRBJ2-1; 11 bases are shared with TRBD2. The receptor's source is a woman between 18 and 29 years old with Graves disease. The CDR3 coding sequence is TGCGCCAGCAGCTTGGTTACTAGCGGGAGCAATGAGCAGTTCTTC. Its protein product is CASSLVTSGSNEQFF.